These 5 T cell receptor beta chains share one sample of origin, sequenced in a study of blood T cell repertoires in COVID-19 (dated by TCRdb to about 2020). Receptor libraries were prepared by the immunoSEQ multiplex PCR assay. As stored in TCRdb, this immuneACCESS dataset retains in-frame rearrangements with V and J assigned. A fraction of the clones does not appear; measured against another copy, unresolved V genes explain less than half of the discrepancy, and the remainder lacks a known reason. Across this sample there are about 210,000 clones, with approximately 90% seen only once. The top ten constitute more than 0.95% of the sample. The sample was peripheral blood. These receptors were taken from a man aged 30 to 45 with acute or convalescent COVID-19.

V is TRBV18 and J is TRBJ1-1; a weak D match, TRBD1 (6 bases). CDR1 is KGHSH, CDR2 LQKENI, per germline. There are 13 residues in the CDR3. V was shortened by 2 bases and J by 8 bases, with 12 bases between the two germline ends. The CDR3 region is CASSPGPDREAFF. The CDR3 coding sequence is TGTGCCAGCTCACCAGGGCCAGACAGGGAAGCTTTCTTT. Filled out from reference TRBV18 and TRBJ1-1, the complete variable domain reads NAGVMQNPRHLVRRRGQEARLRCSPMKGHSHVYWYRQLPEEGLKFMVYLQKENIIDESGMPKERFSAEFPKEGPSILRIQQVVRGDSAAYFCASSPGPDREAFFGQGTRLTVV.

This CDR3 is CASSLRRTVYGYTF. The CDR3 DNA follows: TGTGCCAGCAGCTTACGAAGGACAGTCTATGGCTACACCTTC. The rearrangement uses TRBV7-8 and TRBJ1-2; tentatively, D is TRBD1 (6 bases). The length of the CDR3 is 14 residues. Per the germline V gene, CDR1 is SGHVS and CDR2 is FQNEAQ. Trimming cost V 2 bases and J 4 bases, with 11 bases left between them. Full variable domain (remainder filled in from reference TRBV7-8 and TRBJ1-2): GAGVSQSPRYKVAKRGQDVALRCDPISGHVSLFWYQQALGQGPEFLTYFQNEAQLDKSGLPSDRFFAERPEGSVSTLKIQRTQQEDSAVYLCASSLRRTVYGYTFGSGTRLTVV.

DNA of the CDR3: TGCGCCAGCAGCTGGACTAGCGGGAGCCCCCGCCGTGACAATGAGCAGTTCTTC. It specifies CASSWTSGSPRRDNEQFF. The chain uses TRBV5-1 and TRBJ2-1; 13 nucleotides align to TRBD2. The V gene end was trimmed by 3 bases and the J gene end by 5 bases; junction bases not matched to a gene: 11. The germline CDR1 and CDR2 sequences are SGHRS and YFSETQ. The CDR3 consists of 18 residues. Supplemented by reference TRBV5-1 and TRBJ2-1, the full variable domain reads KAGVTQTPRYLIKTRGQQVTLSCSPISGHRSVSWYQQTPGQGLQFLFEYFSETQRNKGNFPGRFSGRQFSNSRSEMNVSTLELGDSALYLCASSWTSGSPRRDNEQFFGPGTRLTVL.

This chain links TRBV30 with TRBJ1-6, with a possible D match to TRBD1 (6 bases). Looked up from germline, CDR1 is GTSNPN and CDR2 is SVGIG (reference sequence). CDR3 length equals 14 residues. Trimming stripped 5 bases from V and 9 bases from J, with 17 bases between. The CDR3 loop reads CAWGLGGQGSPLHF. CDR3 sequence (DNA): TGTGCCTGGGGTCTGGGGGGGCAGGGTTCACCCCTCCACTTT.

V usage is TRBV28 and J usage is TRBJ1-2; no reliable D call. The CDR3 contains 13 residues. CDR1 and CDR2 (germline): MDHEN, SYDVKM. Between the trimmed V and J ends, which lost 7 bases and 10 bases, there was a span of 19 bases. The CDR3 sequence: CASTKLPSYSYTF. CDR3 in DNA: TGTGCCAGCACCAAACTCCCAAGTTATTCCTACACCTTC.